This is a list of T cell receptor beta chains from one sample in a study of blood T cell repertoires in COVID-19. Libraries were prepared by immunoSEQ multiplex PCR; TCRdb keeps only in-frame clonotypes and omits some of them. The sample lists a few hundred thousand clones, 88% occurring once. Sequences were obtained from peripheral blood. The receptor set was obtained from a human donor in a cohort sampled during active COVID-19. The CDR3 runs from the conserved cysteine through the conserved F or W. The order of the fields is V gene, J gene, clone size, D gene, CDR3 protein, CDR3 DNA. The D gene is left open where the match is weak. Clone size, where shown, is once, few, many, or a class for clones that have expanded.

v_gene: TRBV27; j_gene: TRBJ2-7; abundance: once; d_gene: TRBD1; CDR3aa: CASILRTGEIYEQYF; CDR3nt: TGTGCCAGCATCCTAAGGACAGGGGAAATCTACGAGCAGTACTTC
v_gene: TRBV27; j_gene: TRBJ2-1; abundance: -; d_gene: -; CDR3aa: CASSLFGTPVGNEQFF; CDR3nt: TGTGCCAGCAGTTTATTCGGGACACCCGTAGGCAATGAGCAGTTCTTC
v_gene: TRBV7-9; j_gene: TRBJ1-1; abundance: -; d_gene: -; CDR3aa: CASSLLRAGVNTEAFF; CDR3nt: TGTGCCAGCAGCTTGTTAAGGGCAGGGGTGAACACTGAAGCTTTCTTT
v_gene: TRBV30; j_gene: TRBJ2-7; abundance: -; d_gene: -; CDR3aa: CAWSVRKGGGVRTSYEQYF; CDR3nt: TGTGCCTGGAGTGTCAGAAAAGGGGGTGGGGTGCGCACATCCTACGAGCAGTACTTC
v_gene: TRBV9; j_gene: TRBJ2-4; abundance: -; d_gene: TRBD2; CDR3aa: CASSVEGGLAGAIQYF; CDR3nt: TGTGCCAGCAGCGTAGAAGGCGGACTAGCGGGCGCCATTCAGTACTTC
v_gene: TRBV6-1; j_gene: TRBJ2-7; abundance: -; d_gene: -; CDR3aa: CASSATSSLVSHEQYF; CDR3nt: TGTGCCAGCAGTGCTACTTCTTCTCTAGTCTCCCACGAGCAGTACTTC
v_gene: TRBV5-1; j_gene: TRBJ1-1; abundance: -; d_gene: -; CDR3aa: CASSIQGITEAFF; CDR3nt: TGCGCCAGCAGTATACAGGGAATCACTGAAGCTTTCTTT
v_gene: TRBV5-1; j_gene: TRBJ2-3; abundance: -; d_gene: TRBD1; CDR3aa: CASSKGTAYTDTQYF; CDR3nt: TGCGCCAGCAGCAAAGGGACAGCCTACACAGATACGCAGTATTTT
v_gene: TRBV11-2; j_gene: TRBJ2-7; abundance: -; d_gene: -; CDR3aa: CASSLGYSGEQYF; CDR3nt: TGTGCCAGCAGCTTAGGGTATTCGGGGGAGCAGTACTTC
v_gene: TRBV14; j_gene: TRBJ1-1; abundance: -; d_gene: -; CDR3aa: CASSRGLNTEAFF; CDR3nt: TGTGCCAGCAGCCGAGGATTGAACACTGAAGCTTTCTTT
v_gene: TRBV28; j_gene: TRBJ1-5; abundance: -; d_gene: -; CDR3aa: CASSLNSNQPQHF; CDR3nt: TGTGCCAGCAGCCTTAATAGCAATCAGCCCCAGCATTTT
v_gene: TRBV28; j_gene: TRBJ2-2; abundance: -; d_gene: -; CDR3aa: CASIETGGPGELFF; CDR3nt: TGTGCCAGCATAGAGACTGGGGGCCCCGGGGAGCTGTTTTTT
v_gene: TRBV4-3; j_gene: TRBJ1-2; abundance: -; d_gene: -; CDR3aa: CASSQDWEGRTYGYTF; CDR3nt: TGCGCCAGCAGCCAAGACTGGGAGGGGCGCACCTATGGCTACACCTTC
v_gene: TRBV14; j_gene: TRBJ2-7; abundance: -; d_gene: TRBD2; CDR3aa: CASSLSSGSPFSYEQYF; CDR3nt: TGTGCCAGCAGCCTTTCTAGCGGGAGCCCCTTCTCCTACGAGCAGTACTTC
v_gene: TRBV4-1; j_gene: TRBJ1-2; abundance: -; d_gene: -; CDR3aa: CASSQGQGTGYGYTF; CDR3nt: TGCGCCAGCAGCCAAGGGCAGGGCACAGGCTATGGCTACACCTTC
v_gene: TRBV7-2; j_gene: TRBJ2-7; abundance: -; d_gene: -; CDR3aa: CASSSYDSSEQYF; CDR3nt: TGTGCCAGCAGCTCATACGACAGCTCCGAGCAGTACTTC
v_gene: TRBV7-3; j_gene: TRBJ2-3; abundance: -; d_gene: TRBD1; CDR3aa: CASSLRGPTDTQYF; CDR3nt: TGTGCCAGCAGCCTGAGGGGGCCCACAGATACGCAGTATTTT
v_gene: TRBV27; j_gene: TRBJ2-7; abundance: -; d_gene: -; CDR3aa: CASSSLNRGGEQYF; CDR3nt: TGTGCCAGCAGTTCACTCAATAGGGGGGGCGAGCAGTACTTC
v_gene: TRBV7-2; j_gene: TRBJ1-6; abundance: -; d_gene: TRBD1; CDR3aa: CASSPGQVTPLHF; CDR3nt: TGTGCCAGCAGTCCAGGACAGGTAACACCCCTCCACTTT
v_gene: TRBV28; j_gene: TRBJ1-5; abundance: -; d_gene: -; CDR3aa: CASTQGRPFNQPQHF; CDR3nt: TGTGCCAGCACCCAGGGCAGGCCTTTCAATCAGCCCCAGCATTTT
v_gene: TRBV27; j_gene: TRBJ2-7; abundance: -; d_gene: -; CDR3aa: CASSLFQGGEQYF; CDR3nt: TGTGCCAGCAGTTTATTTCAGGGGGGAGAGCAGTACTTC
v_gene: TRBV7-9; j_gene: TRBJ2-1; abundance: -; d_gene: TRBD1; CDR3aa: CASWTGGYNEQFF; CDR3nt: TGTGCCAGCTGGACAGGGGGCTACAATGAGCAGTTCTTC
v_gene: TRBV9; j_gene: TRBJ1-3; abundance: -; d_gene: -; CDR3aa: CASSVGQIGSGNTIYF; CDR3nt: TGTGCCAGCAGCGTCGGACAGATCGGCTCTGGAAACACCATATATTTT
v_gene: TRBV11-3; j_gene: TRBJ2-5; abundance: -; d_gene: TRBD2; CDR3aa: CASSSGLVGETQYF; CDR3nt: TGTGCCAGCAGCTCCGGACTAGTTGGAGAGACCCAGTACTTC
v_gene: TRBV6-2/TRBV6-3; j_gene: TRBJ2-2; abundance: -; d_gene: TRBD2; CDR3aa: CASSYRRSGGSTNTGELFF; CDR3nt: TGTGCCAGCAGTTATCGGCGTAGCGGGGGGTCTACGAACACCGGGGAGCTGTTTTTT
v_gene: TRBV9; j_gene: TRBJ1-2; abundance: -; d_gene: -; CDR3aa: CASSPRDSNYGYTF; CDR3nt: TGTGCCAGCAGCCCGCGGGATAGTAACTATGGCTACACCTTC
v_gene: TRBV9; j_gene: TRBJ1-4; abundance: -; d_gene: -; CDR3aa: CASSAHEGGINEKLFF; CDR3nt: TGTGCCAGCAGCGCGCACGAGGGGGGGATAAATGAAAAACTGTTTTTT
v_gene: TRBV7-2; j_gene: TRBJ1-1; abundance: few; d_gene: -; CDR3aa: CASSLGGQITEAFF; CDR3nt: TGTGCCAGCAGCTTAGGTGGACAGATCACTGAAGCTTTCTTT
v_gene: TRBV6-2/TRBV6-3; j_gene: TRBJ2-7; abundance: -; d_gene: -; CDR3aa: CASSYLASYEQYF; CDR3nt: TGTGCCAGCAGTTACCTAGCCTCCTACGAGCAGTACTTC
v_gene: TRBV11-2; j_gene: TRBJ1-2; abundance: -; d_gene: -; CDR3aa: CASSLDIGVRGYTF; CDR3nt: TGTGCCAGCAGCTTAGATATCGGGGTTCGTGGCTACACCTTC
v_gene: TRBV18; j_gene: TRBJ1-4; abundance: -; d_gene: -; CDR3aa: CASSSNEKLFF; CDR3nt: TGTGCCAGCTCTAGTAATGAAAAACTGTTTTTT
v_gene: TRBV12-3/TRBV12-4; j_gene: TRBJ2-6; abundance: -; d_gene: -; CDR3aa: CASATVGANVLTF; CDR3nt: TGTGCCAGCGCCACTGTGGGGGCCAACGTCCTGACTTTC
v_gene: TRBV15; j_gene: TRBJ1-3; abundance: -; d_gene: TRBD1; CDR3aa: CAIRDRAKGNTIYF; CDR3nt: TGTGCCATTAGGGACAGGGCTAAGGGAAACACCATATATTTT
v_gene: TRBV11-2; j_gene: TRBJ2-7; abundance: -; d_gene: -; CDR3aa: CASSLAGGGPNYEQYF; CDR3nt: TGTGCCAGCAGCTTAGCCGGAGGTGGTCCTAACTACGAGCAGTACTTC
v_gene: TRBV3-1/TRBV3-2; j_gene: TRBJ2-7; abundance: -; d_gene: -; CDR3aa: CASSQASYEQYF; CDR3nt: TGTGCCAGCAGCCAAGCTTCCTACGAGCAGTACTTC
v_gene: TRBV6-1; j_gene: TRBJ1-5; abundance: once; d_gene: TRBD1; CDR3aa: CASSEKDRGLPQPQHF; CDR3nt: TGTGCCAGCAGTGAAAAGGACAGGGGGCTCCCTCAGCCCCAGCATTTT
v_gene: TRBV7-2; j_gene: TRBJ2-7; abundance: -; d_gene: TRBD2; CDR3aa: CASSLDGTSGGAYEQYF; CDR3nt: TGTGCCAGCAGCTTAGACGGGACTAGCGGGGGGGCGTACGAGCAGTACTTC
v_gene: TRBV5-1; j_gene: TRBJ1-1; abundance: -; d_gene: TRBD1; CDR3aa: CASSLAAGGSTEAFF; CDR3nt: TGCGCCAGCAGCTTGGCCGCAGGGGGTTCGACTGAAGCTTTCTTT
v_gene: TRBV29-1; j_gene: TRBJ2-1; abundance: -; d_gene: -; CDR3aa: CSVMDFYNEQFF; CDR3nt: TGCAGCGTTATGGACTTCTACAATGAGCAGTTCTTC
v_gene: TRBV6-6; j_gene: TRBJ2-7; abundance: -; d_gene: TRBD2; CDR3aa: CASKRLADYEQYF; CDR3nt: TGTGCCAGCAAGCGACTAGCGGACTACGAGCAGTACTTC
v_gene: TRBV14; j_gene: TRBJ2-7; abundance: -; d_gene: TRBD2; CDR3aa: CASSQDLGGYEQYF; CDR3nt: TGTGCCAGCAGCCAAGATTTGGGAGGGTACGAGCAGTACTTC
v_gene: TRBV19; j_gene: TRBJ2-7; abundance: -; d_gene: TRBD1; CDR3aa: CASSLQGAQQQYF; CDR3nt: TGTGCCAGTAGCCTACAGGGGGCGCAGCAGCAGTACTTC
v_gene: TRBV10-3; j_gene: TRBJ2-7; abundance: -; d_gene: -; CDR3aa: CAIQEGLHPYEQYF; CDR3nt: TGTGCCATCCAGGAGGGACTGCACCCCTACGAGCAGTACTTC
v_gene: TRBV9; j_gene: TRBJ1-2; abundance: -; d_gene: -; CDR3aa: CASTGVTINYGYTF; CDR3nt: TGTGCCAGCACCGGAGTCACCATTAACTATGGCTACACCTTC
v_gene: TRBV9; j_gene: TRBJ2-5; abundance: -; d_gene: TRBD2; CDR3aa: CASSEGLAGGRGQRETQYF; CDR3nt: TGTGCCAGCAGCGAGGGACTAGCGGGAGGGCGGGGTCAGCGAGAGACCCAGTACTTC
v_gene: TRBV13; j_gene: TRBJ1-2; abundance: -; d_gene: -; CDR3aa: CASRRDYSQYGYTF; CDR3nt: TGTGCCAGCAGGCGAGACTACAGTCAGTATGGCTACACCTTC
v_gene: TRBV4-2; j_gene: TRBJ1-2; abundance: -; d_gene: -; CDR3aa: CASSQGQESYGYTF; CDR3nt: TGTGCCAGCAGCCAAGGACAGGAATCTTATGGCTACACCTTC
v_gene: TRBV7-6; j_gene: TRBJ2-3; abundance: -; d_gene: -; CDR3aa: CASSSGQHTDTQYF; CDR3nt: TGTGCCAGCAGCTCAGGACAGCATACAGATACGCAGTATTTT
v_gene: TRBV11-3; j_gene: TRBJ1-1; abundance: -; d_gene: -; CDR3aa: CASSRRGNTEAFF; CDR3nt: TGTGCCAGCAGCCGACGAGGGAACACTGAAGCTTTCTTT
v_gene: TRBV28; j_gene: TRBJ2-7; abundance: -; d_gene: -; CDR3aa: CASSLSVKGYGYF; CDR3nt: TGTGCCAGCAGTTTATCGGTGAAGGGGTACGGGTACTTC
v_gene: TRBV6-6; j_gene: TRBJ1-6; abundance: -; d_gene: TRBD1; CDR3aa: CASSSPGQGRISPLHF; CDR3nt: TGTGCCAGCAGTTCCCCGGGACAGGGGAGGATTTCACCCCTCCACTTT
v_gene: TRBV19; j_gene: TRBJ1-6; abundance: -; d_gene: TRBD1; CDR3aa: CASSTRSGTGGSPLHF; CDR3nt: TGTGCCAGTAGTACCCGCTCCGGGACAGGGGGTTCACCCCTCCACTTT
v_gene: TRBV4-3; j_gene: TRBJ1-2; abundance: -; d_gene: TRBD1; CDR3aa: CASSPTGFYYGYTF; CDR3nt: TGCGCCAGCAGCCCGACAGGGTTTTACTATGGCTACACCTTC
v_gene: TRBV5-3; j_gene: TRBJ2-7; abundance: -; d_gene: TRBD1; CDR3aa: CARSRGTGERGKYEQYF; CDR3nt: TGTGCCAGAAGCCGTGGGACAGGGGAACGGGGTAAGTACGAGCAGTACTTC
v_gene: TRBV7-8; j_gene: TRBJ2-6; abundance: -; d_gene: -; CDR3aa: CASSLVRFWEKNNSGANVLTF; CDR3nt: TGTGCCAGCAGCTTAGTGAGATTTTGGGAGAAAAACAACTCTGGGGCCAACGTCCTGACTTTC
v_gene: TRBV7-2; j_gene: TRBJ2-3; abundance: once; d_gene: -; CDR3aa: CASTPWSGSTDTQYF; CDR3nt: TGTGCCAGCACCCCTTGGAGCGGAAGCACAGATACGCAGTATTTT
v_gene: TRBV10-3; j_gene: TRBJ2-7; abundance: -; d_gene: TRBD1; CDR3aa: CALRRDRGSYEQYF; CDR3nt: TGTGCCCTCCGACGGGACAGGGGATCTTACGAGCAGTACTTC
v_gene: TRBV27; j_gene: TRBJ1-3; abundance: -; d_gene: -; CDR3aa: CASSFSSSGNTIYF; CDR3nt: TGTGCCAGCAGTTTCTCCTCCTCTGGAAACACCATATATTTT
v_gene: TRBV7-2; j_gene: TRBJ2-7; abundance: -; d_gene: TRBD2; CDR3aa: CASSLGLAATYEQYF; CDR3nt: TGTGCCAGCAGCTTAGGGCTAGCGGCTACCTACGAGCAGTACTTC
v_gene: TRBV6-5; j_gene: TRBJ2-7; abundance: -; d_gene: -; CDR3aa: CASSYGAGSSYEQYF; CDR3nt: TGTGCCAGCAGTTACGGGGCAGGTTCTTCCTACGAGCAGTACTTC